Listed below are T cell receptor beta chains from one sample, sequenced in a study of shared clonotypes between healthy human individuals. Only in-frame clones appear in the TCRdb table, and some are missing; sequencing was by immunoSEQ multiplex PCR. In the table there are about 2.2 million clones, 85% to 95% of which are singletons. The specimen was naive CD8+ T cells from PBMCs. The receptors derive from a man younger than 30 in good health. Some clones in this sample may be carry-over from other donors' samples. The conserved cysteine and the conserved F or W are not part of the CDR3 here. The order of the fields is V gene, CDR3 protein.

V: TRBV6-1; CDR3: ASSEAIWSSYEQY
V: TRBV29-1; CDR3: SVVTDLGYGYT
V: TRBV2; CDR3: ASESGDTDTQY
V: TRBV11-2; CDR3: ASSGRQGNYGYT
V: TRBV6-6; CDR3: ASSYPDRGPNEQF
V: TRBV7-6; CDR3: ASSYTVTGNSGNTIY
V: TRBV28; CDR3: AAGRPLQETQY
V: TRBV5-1; CDR3: ASSLDWPYEQY
V: TRBV13; CDR3: ASSQPRDNSYEQY
V: TRBV7-9; CDR3: ASTDGAWGVSYEQY
V: TRBV15; CDR3: ATSRDPSSVTKNIQY
V: TRBV5-1; CDR3: ASSLEGLTSGTYEQY
V: TRBV9; CDR3: ASSFTSGTGVYEQY
V: TRBV28; CDR3: ASTPGQGGYEQY
V: TRBV28; CDR3: ASSPREAQETQY
V: TRBV9; CDR3: ASSTNNEQF
V: TRBV5-1; CDR3: ASSLGGTSGSRNEQY
V: TRBV7-3; CDR3: ASSTDRNTEAF
V: TRBV7-6; CDR3: ASSPLNGLAANTGELF
V: TRBV7-7; CDR3: ASTPGTTQETQY
V: TRBV29-1; CDR3: SVALGGSTYNEQF
V: TRBV30; CDR3: ALDRWGLAEKQETQY
V: TRBV11-3; CDR3: ASSLAPPDRIYEQY
V: TRBV7-9; CDR3: ASSFGQAPSTDTQY
V: TRBV14; CDR3: ASSHPGDRGHDGYT
V: TRBV10-3; CDR3: AISALPTEYSNQPQH
V: TRBV15; CDR3: ATSREFAKNIQY
V: TRBV4-2; CDR3: ASSQGRYLNEQY
V: TRBV25-1; CDR3: ASSESLAHYGYT
V: TRBV28; CDR3: ASSLLVAGEYEQY
V: TRBV4-3; CDR3: ASSQGTRGEKLF
V: TRBV29-1; CDR3: SVEVTAGGTYEQY
V: TRBV13; CDR3: ASSPRTSGRANEQF
V: TRBV7-2; CDR3: ASSLVLAGDDEQY
V: TRBV5-6; CDR3: ASSFGRGVYEQY
V: TRBV11-2; CDR3: ASSPRGEQY
V: TRBV28; CDR3: ASSLIRDIYNEQF
V: TRBV7-9; CDR3: ASSVGLFYEQY
V: TRBV10-2; CDR3: ASSELAASYEQY
V: TRBV7-9; CDR3: ASSLTSGRGEQY
V: TRBV18; CDR3: ASSLSDRDATNEKLF
V: TRBV19; CDR3: ASRGLAGEADTQY
V: TRBV13; CDR3: ASSPRMAEDYGYT
V: TRBV6-5; CDR3: ASSGGRVTNYGYT
V: TRBV10-2; CDR3: ASSESRTSGSSTGELF
V: TRBV9; CDR3: ASSVALAGAYNEQF
V: TRBV7-2; CDR3: ASSLGPYGAGELF